This T cell receptor (beta chain) was profiled in a study of vaccination and CD4 T cells after COVID-19. Described treatment: approximately 11-day PBMC culture with coronavirus spike peptide pools or control peptides (ViraFEST assay). Looked up from germline, CDR1 is SQVTM and CDR2 is ANQGSEA. This CDR3 region has 14 residues. Notes on this clonotype: Its antigen remains unidentified.

Sequencing of DNA taken from cultured CD4+ T cells relied on the Oncomine TCR Beta short-read assay. TCRdb re-called the PCR reads with MiXCR, one entry per CDR3 protein. Counted here are fewer than 25,000 distinct CDR3 sequences, about 44% occurring once; the ten biggest clones make up approximately 5.8%. General observations from the study: It was observed that, in convalescent patients, a median about 86% of reactive clones arose only post-vaccination.

The source is a human donor who had recovered from COVID-19. Sample: CD4+ T cells from blood, cultured in vitro. The chain links TRBV29-1 to TRBJ2-3; TRBD2 is a possible D gene (5 bases). The CDR3, as DNA: TGCAGTTACAATCCAGAGGGCAGCACAGATACGCAGTATTTT. Translating it yields CSYNPEGSTDTQYF.